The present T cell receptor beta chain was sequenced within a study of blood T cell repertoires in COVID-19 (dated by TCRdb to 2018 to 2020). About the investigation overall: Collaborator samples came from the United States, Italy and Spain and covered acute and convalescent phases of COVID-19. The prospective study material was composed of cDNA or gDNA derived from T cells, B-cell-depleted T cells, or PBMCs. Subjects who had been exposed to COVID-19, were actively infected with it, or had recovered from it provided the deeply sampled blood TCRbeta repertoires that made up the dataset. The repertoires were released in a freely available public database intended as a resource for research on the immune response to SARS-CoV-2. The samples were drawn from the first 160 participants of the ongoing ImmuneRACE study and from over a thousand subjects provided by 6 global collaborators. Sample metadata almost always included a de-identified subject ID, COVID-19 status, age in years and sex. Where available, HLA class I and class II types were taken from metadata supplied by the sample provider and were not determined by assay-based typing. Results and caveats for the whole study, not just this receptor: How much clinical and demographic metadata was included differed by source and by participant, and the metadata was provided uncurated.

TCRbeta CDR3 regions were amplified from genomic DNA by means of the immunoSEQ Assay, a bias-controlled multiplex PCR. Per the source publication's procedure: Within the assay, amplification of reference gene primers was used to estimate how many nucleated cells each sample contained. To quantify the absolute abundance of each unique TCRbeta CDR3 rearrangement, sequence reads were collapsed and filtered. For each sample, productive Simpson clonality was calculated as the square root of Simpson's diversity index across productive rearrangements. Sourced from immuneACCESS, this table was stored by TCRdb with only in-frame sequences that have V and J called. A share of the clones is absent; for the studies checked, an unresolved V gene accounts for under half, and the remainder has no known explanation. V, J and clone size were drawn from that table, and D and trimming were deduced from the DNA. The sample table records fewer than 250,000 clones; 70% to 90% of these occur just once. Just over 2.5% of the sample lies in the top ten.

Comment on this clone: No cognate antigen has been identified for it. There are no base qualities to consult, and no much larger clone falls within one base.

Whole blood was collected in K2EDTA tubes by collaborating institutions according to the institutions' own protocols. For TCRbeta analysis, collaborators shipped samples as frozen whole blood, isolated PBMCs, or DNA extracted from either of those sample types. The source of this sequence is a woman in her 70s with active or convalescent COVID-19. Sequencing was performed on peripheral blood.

The DNA sequence is given as TGTGCCAGCAGAGCAGGGATCTACAATGAGCAGTTCTTC. Translated, it gives CASRAGIYNEQFF. The chain couples TRBV6-5 to TRBJ2-1; matching of 5 bases hints at TRBD1 as the D gene. Sequences MNHEY (CDR1) and SVGAGI (CDR2) are obtained from the germline V gene. V gives up 6 bases and J gives up 3 bases, and the segment between their germline ends measures 9 bases. From the cysteine through the phenylalanine, the CDR3 covers 13 amino acids. Just CDR3 DNA is preserved here, 39 bases in frame from base 1.